These T cell receptor beta chains were read from a single sample in a study of T cell repertoires in ileal Crohn's disease. The repertoire was sequenced with immunoSEQ multiplex PCR; TCRdb's copy has only in-frame clones and lacks some. The sample has tens of thousands of clones, around 80% seen once; the top ten hold 5.5% to 6.5%. The sequenced sample was ileal tissue. The receptors stem from an adult with Crohn's disease. The CDR3 runs from the conserved cysteine through the conserved F or W. D genes are given only for firm matches. Size values are once, few and many counts, or a class for expanded clones, and some rows have none.

>.|TRBV10-3|TRBJ1-1|.
TGTGCCATCTCTCGACCGGGGTGGACTGAAGCTTTCTTT
CAISRPGWTEAFF
>.|TRBV25-1|TRBJ1-2|.
TGTGCCAGCAGGAGGGGGGGGGACTATGGCTACACCTTC
CASRRGGDYGYTF
>few|TRBV7-2|TRBJ1-5|.
TGTGCCAGCAGCTTAGCGCCAGGGCAGCAGCCCCAGCATTTT
CASSLAPGQQPQHF
>once|TRBV11-2|TRBJ2-7|.
TGTGCCAGCAGCTCGGGGGGCAGAGCCTACGAGCAGTACTTC
CASSSGGRAYEQYF
>.|TRBV29-1|TRBJ1-4|TRBD1
TGCAGCGTTGACATGGGACAGGGGGATGGAAAACTGTTTTTT
CSVDMGQGDGKLFF
>.|TRBV9|TRBJ2-3|.
TGTGCCAGCAGCGTATCGGGGGCAGATACGCAGTATTTT
CASSVSGADTQYF
>.|TRBV5-1|TRBJ2-7|.
TGCGCCAGCAGTCCCGGGGATTCCCTTTACGAGCAGTACTTC
CASSPGDSLYEQYF
>once|TRBV4-3|TRBJ2-2|.
TGCGCCAGCAGCCAAGGATTCCAGGGGAGACGTTCGAACACCGGGGAGCTGTTTTTT
CASSQGFQGRRSNTGELFF
>.|TRBV7-2|TRBJ2-5|.
TGTGCCAGCAGCTTAAATGTCGGGGGGCGAGGAGAGACCCAGTACTTC
CASSLNVGGRGETQYF
>.|TRBV9|TRBJ1-1|.
TGTGCCAGCAGCGGACAGGTGGGGAACACTGAAGCTTTCTTT
CASSGQVGNTEAFF
>.|TRBV30|TRBJ1-4|TRBD1
TGTGCCTGGAGTGGAAAGGGACAGGGGAATGAAAAACTGTTTTTT
CAWSGKGQGNEKLFF
>.|TRBV5-1|TRBJ2-5|TRBD1
TGCGCCAGCAGCCTGGACAGGGTGGAGACCCAGTACTTC
CASSLDRVETQYF
>.|TRBV6-1|TRBJ2-3|TRBD1
TGTGCCAGCAGTGCCCCGGACAGGGCGAGGACGCAGTATTTT
CASSAPDRARTQYF
>.|TRBV7-3|TRBJ2-3|.
TGTGCCAGCAGCCATTATCCTGGGGGCCAGGGCCCAGATACGCAGTATTTT
CASSHYPGGQGPDTQYF
>.|TRBV5-1|TRBJ2-1|.
TGCGCCAGCAGATTTGCGGCCTACAATGAGCAGTTCTTC
CASRFAAYNEQFF
>.|TRBV7-8|TRBJ2-4|.
TGTGCCAGCAGTTGGGATCAGGGGATTCAGTACTTC
CASSWDQGIQYF
>.|TRBV27|TRBJ2-7|.
TGTGCCAGCAGTTTACGTCTCGGTCTAGACTCCTACGAGCAGTACTTC
CASSLRLGLDSYEQYF
>few|TRBV19|TRBJ1-3|TRBD1
TGTGCCAGTAGTACAGGGGGCTCTGGAAACACCATATATTTT
CASSTGGSGNTIYF
>.|TRBV19|TRBJ1-5|TRBD1
TGTGCCAGTAGATTACAGGGGGGGAGCAATCAGCCCCAGCATTTT
CASRLQGGSNQPQHF
>.|TRBV6-1|TRBJ1-5|.
TGTGCCAGCAGTGGTCAGGGAGGGCAGCCCCAGCATTTT
CASSGQGGQPQHF
>few|TRBV18|TRBJ1-4|TRBD1
TGTGCCAGCTCACTCGGGACAGGGATGTCTAATGAAAAACTGTTTTTT
CASSLGTGMSNEKLFF
>.|TRBV4-2|TRBJ2-2|.
TGTGCCAGCAGCCAACCCGAGGCGGCGGGCACCGGGGAGCTGTTTTTT
CASSQPEAAGTGELFF
>.|TRBV11-2|TRBJ2-4|.
TGTGCCAGCAGCTTAGGGCCCTCGGGCAAAAACATTCAGTACTTC
CASSLGPSGKNIQYF
>.|TRBV7-2|TRBJ2-3|TRBD2
TGTGCCAGCAGCGCCAGGCGGGGGAGGGCAGATACGCAGTATTTT
CASSARRGRADTQYF
>.|TRBV6-1|TRBJ1-2|.
TGTGCCAGCAGTGAAGCGAGGGAAGGGGGTGGCTACACCTTC
CASSEAREGGGYTF
>.|TRBV30|TRBJ2-1|.
TGTGCCTGGAGCGAGGGGGGGGAGCAGTTCTTC
CAWSEGGEQFF
>.|TRBV6-5|TRBJ2-3|TRBD2
TGTGCCAGCAGCTACTTCCGGGGGGGGCCGGGAGATACGCAGTATTTT
CASSYFRGGPGDTQYF
>few|TRBV6-5|TRBJ1-2|.
TGTGCCAGCAGTTGGGGGGAAGACTATGGCTACACCTTC
CASSWGEDYGYTF
>.|TRBV18|TRBJ1-1|.
TGTGCCAGCTCACCACCTACAGGGTTAGTAGCTTTCTTT
CASSPPTGLVAFF
>.|TRBV4-3|TRBJ2-5|.
TGCGCCAGCAGCCAAGATCCCAACCAGCGGACCCAGTACTTC
CASSQDPNQRTQYF
>.|TRBV7-9|TRBJ2-3|TRBD2
TGTGCCAGCAGCCTAGGACTAGCGGGGGGTAGCACAGATACGCAGTATTTT
CASSLGLAGGSTDTQYF
>few|TRBV11-3|TRBJ2-2|TRBD1
TGTGCCAGCAGCTTAACTAGGGGGCTGAGCACCGGGGAGCTGTTTTTT
CASSLTRGLSTGELFF
>.|TRBV5-1|TRBJ1-6|.
TGCGCCAGCAGGCGGGGGACCGAGAAGAATTCACCCCTCCACTTT
CASRRGTEKNSPLHF
>few|TRBV9|TRBJ2-7|.
TGTGCCAGCAGCGGCGGGACAGTTAACGAGCAGTACTTC
CASSGGTVNEQYF
>.|TRBV29-1|TRBJ2-6|TRBD1
TGCAGCGCCTCAGGGGGTTCTGGGGCCAACGTCCTGACTTTC
CSASGGSGANVLTF
>.|TRBV6-5|TRBJ1-5|.
TGTGCCAGCAGTTACAGACAGGAGCAGCCCCAGCATTTT
CASSYRQEQPQHF
>few|TRBV6-6|TRBJ2-1|TRBD1
TGTGCCAGCAGTTCAGGGGGCACATACAATGAGCAGTTCTTC
CASSSGGTYNEQFF
>.|TRBV7-8|TRBJ1-6|.
TGTGCCAGCAGCCCGGAGGTGGCTAATTCACCCCTCCACTTT
CASSPEVANSPLHF
>once|TRBV11-2|TRBJ1-1|.
TGTGCCAGCAGCTTAGAACAGAACACTGAAGCTTTCTTT
CASSLEQNTEAFF
>.|TRBV21-1|TRBJ1-2|.
TGTGCCAGCAGCAAAGCGCGAGTGACAGGGAATGGCTACACCTTC
CASSKARVTGNGYTF
>.|TRBV10-3|TRBJ1-6|.
TGTGCCATCAGTGCGGCGGGTAGCCATAATTCACCCCTCCACTTT
CAISAAGSHNSPLHF
>.|TRBV10-3|TRBJ2-2|TRBD1
TGTGCCACCTCAGGGGGAAGGGGGCGAGGCACCGGGGAGCTGTTTTTT
CATSGGRGRGTGELFF
>.|TRBV19|TRBJ1-1|.
TGTGCCAGTAGTATTACGACAGACACTGAAGCTTTCTTT
CASSITTDTEAFF
>once|TRBV5-1|TRBJ1-6|TRBD1
TGCGCCAGCAGCTTGGTAGGGGGCAGCTCCTATAATTCACCCCTCCACTTT
CASSLVGGSSYNSPLHF
>.|TRBV27|TRBJ1-5|.
TGTGCCAGCAGAAGAACAGGGACCCCTAGACAGCCCCAGCATTTT
CASRRTGTPRQPQHF
>few|TRBV27|TRBJ1-1|.
TGTGCCAGCAGTTTACCAGGGTCGAACACTGAAGCTTTCTTT
CASSLPGSNTEAFF
>.|TRBV6-1|TRBJ1-2|.
TGTGCCAGCAGTCCAGTCGGGGATCTCTATGGCTACACCTTC
CASSPVGDLYGYTF
>.|TRBV29-1|TRBJ2-5|.
TGCAGCGTTGCTGGGGGCGAGACCCAGTACTTC
CSVAGGETQYF
>.|TRBV5-6|TRBJ2-7|TRBD1
TGTGCCAGCAGCCTTGGGGGACAGGTCTACGAGCAGTACTTC
CASSLGGQVYEQYF
>.|TRBV5-1|TRBJ2-7|.
TGCGCCAGCGCTCTGGAGAACTACGAGCAGTACTTC
CASALENYEQYF
>.|TRBV5-1|TRBJ1-2|.
TGCGCCAGCAGCTTGGATGGACAGACCTACTTC
CASSLDGQTYF
>.|TRBV7-9|TRBJ1-1|.
TGTGCCAGCAGCTTAATGTCGGGTAGCACTGAAGCTTTCTTT
CASSLMSGSTEAFF
>.|TRBV19|TRBJ2-7|TRBD1
TGTGCCAGTAGCTTGACAGGGTTCTACGAGCAGTACTTC
CASSLTGFYEQYF
>.|TRBV6-1|TRBJ1-3|.
TGTGCCAGCAGCCTCCGCGGACTGGTGAACACCATATATTTT
CASSLRGLVNTIYF
>.|TRBV5-1|TRBJ2-1|.
TGCGCCAGCAGCCCCGGGGCCTACAATGAGCAGTTCTTC
CASSPGAYNEQFF
>.|TRBV7-2|TRBJ1-2|TRBD1
TGTGCCAGCAGCTTAGCCCTTACAGGGGTCTATGGCTACACCTTC
CASSLALTGVYGYTF
>.|TRBV9|TRBJ1-6|.
TGTGCCAGCAGCCCCGGGATGGACTGGGTATCACCCCTCCACTTT
CASSPGMDWVSPLHF
>.|TRBV6-6|TRBJ2-2|TRBD2
TGTGCCAGCAGTGGCACTAGCGGGGAAGCCGGGGAGCTGTTTTTT
CASSGTSGEAGELFF
>.|TRBV30|TRBJ1-2|TRBD1
TGTGCCTGGAGCCACAGGGGCTATCCCTATGGCTACACCTTC
CAWSHRGYPYGYTF